This TCR beta chain was captured by sequencing in a study of low-dose radiotherapy and immunotherapy resistance in tumors. Study-level background: Those assigned to Cohort 2 were treated with 1 Gy per fraction every two weeks (13 Gy in total over 26 weeks). Each patient was administered nivolumab intravenously at 240 mg, which was a flat dose, every two weeks, along with intravenous ipilimumab at 1 mg/kg every six weeks.

V trimming: 8 bases; J trimming: 7 bases; junction bases outside the gene matches: 2. The CDR3 has 11 amino acids. Germline values: CDR1 SNHLY, CDR2 FYNNEI. Alpha- and beta-chain coverage of first-strand cDNA came from TRAV- and TRBV-specific primers. Amplification, which lasted roughly 20 PCR cycles, used a constant-region primer and V-primer adapter to amplify TCRs. MiXCR, applied by TCRdb to the reads, yields one record per CDR3 protein. The sample records fewer than 20,000 distinct CDR3 sequences, under 80% being singletons. V is TRBV2 and J is TRBJ2-3; 8 positions agree with TRBD1. This TCR was sampled from a human donor with advanced metastatic prostate, ovarian, gallbladder or colorectal cancer (not recorded which). This table probably holds off-target reads from a library built for another chain. DNA of the CDR3: TGTGCCAGCGGACAGGGCAATACGCAGTATTTT. This encodes CASGQGNTQYF.